The clone carrying this T cell receptor beta chain was counted many times. This entry belongs to a study of T-cell reconstitution after alpha-beta-depleted transplantation in children. This CDR3 comprises 13 residues. V gave up 5 bases and J gave up 14 bases, with 16 bases separating them. The germline V gene has CDR1 MNHEY and CDR2 SVGAGI. Construction of the TCRbeta library involved unique molecular identifiers. TCRdb called the PCR reads again in MiXCR, with one record for every CDR3 protein. This sample has almost 20,000 distinct CDR3 sequences, with approximately 13% found just once. Sequencing used PBMCs, mostly from graft donor cells, obtained 60 days after TCRalphabeta/CD19-depleted stem cell transplant. The sequence was collected from a female patient aged 2 to 10 who had a stem cell transplant for congenital amegakaryocytic thrombocytopenia, so the T cells may come from the graft donor. V and J are TRBV6-5 and TRBJ1-6, with a weak D call TRBD1 (5 bases). The CDR3 bases are TGTGCCAGCAGTCGGGCCCCCGGGGGGTCCCTCCACTTT. Its protein is CASSRAPGGSLHF.